This TCR beta chain was recovered during a study of vaccination effects on CD4 cells after COVID-19. Whole-study context: Late post-vaccine samples came at days +241, +227 and +161 respectively.

Profiling relied on immunoSEQ multiplex PCR, and the TCRdb table lists in-frame clones only, not all of them. This sample yields around 44,000 clones, of which approximately 82% are seen a single time; about 3.7% belongs to the top ten. Regarding the study as a whole: Limitations: small convalescent group and missing early post-infection timepoints. Among infection- and vaccine-induced clones, marked clonal contraction occurred late after vaccination.

V was trimmed by 0 bases and J by 6 bases, leaving 9 bases between them. Germline-derived CDR1 and CDR2 are SNHLY and FYNNEI. CDR3 size: 14 residues. It was after 10 days of culture that CD4+ T cells were isolated. The person was diagnosed with PCR-confirmed SARS-CoV-2 infection between March and December 2020. Everyone in the study got two shots of either the BNT162b2 or mRNA-1273 vaccine. The authors replaced half the medium with IL-2 medium on days 3 and 7. On this clone: Its antigen is not identified.

This specimen consisted of CD4+ T cells from PBMCs cultured without peptide, obtained after COVID-19 vaccination. This sequence joins TRBV2 and TRBJ1-5; D perhaps matches TRBD1 (5 bases). This TCR was recovered from a human donor who had a prior SARS-CoV-2 infection. CDR3 residues: CASSEAMGGQPQHF. CDR3 coding DNA: TGTGCCAGCAGTGAAGCAATGGGGGGTCAGCCCCAGCATTTT.